Described below is a single T cell receptor (beta chain) sequence and its context. The record originates from a study of cytomegalovirus exposure and HLA in healthy donors. Vbeta (60) and Jbeta (13) primers were used in the PCR. The data were produced by immunoSEQ multiplex PCR, yet TCRdb's version contains in-frame clones alone and is incomplete. The repertoire includes fewer than 90,000 clones, 55% to 80% of them detected once, and less than 8.5% sits in the top ten. This CDR3 spans 13 amino acids. Germline values: CDR1 LNHDA, CDR2 SQIVND (reference sequence). V was clipped by 5 bases and J by 3 bases; unmatched bases: 0.

The chain joins TRBV19 to TRBJ2-1; TRBD2 aligns across 8 bases. The TCR comes from a man aged 35 to 55 in good health and CMV-seropositive. Sequenced sample: PBMCs. CDR3 bases: TGTGCCAGTAGTGCGGGGGGCTACAATGAGCAGTTCTTC. Amino acids: CASSAGGYNEQFF.